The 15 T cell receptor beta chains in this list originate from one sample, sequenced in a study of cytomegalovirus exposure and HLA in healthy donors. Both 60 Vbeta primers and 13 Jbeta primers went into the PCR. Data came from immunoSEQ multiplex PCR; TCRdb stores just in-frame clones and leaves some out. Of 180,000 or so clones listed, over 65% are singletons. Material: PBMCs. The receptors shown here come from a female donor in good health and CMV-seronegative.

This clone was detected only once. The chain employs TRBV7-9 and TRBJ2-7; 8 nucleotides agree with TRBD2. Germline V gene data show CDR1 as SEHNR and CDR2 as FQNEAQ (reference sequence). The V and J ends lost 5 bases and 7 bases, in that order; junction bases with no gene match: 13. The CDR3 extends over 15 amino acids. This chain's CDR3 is CASSPLAGGTSEQYF. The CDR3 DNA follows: TGTGCCAGCAGCCCCCTGGCCGGGGGGACTAGTGAGCAGTACTTC.

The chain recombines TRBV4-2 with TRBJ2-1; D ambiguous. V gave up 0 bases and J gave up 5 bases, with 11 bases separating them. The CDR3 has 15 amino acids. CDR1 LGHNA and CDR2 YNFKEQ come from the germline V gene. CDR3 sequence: CASSQEPVPDNEQFF. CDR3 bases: TGTGCCAGCAGCCAAGAGCCGGTGCCCGACAATGAGCAGTTCTTC.

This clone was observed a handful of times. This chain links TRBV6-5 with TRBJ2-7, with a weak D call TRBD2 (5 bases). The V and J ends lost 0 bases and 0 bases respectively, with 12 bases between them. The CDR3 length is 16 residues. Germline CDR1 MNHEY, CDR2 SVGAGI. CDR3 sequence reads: CASSYSRVPRSYEQYF. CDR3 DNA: TGTGCCAGCAGTTACTCGAGGGTACCGCGCTCCTACGAGCAGTACTTC.

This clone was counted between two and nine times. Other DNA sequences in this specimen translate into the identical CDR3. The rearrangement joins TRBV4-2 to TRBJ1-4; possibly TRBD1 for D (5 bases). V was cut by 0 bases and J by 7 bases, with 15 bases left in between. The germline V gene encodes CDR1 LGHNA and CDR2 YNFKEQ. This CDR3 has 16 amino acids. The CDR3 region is CASSQDATGDFEKLFF. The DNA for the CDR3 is TGTGCCAGCAGCCAAGATGCGACCGGGGACTTTGAAAAACTGTTTTTT.

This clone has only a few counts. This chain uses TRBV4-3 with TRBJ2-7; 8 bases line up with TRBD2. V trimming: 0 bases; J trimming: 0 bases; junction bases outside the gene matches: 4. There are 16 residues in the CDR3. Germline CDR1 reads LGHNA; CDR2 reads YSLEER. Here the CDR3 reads CASSQEAGGGSYEQYF. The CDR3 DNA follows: TGCGCCAGCAGCCAAGAAGCCGGGGGGGGCTCCTACGAGCAGTACTTC.

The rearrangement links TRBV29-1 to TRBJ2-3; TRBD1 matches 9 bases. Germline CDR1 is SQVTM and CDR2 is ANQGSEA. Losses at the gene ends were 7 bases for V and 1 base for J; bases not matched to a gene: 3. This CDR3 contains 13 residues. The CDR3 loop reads CSAGQGRTDTQYF. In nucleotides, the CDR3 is TGCAGCGCCGGACAGGGGCGCACAGATACGCAGTATTTT.

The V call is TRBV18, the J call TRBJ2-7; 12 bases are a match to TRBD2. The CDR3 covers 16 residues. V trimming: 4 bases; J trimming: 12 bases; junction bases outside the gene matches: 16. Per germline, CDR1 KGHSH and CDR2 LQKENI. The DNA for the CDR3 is TGTGCCAGCTCACGCGACCCACTAGCGGGAGGAGGTTCTGGGTACTTC. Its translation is CASSRDPLAGGGSGYF. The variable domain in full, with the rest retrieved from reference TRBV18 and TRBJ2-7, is NAGVMQNPRHLVRRRGQEARLRCSPMKGHSHVYWYRQLPEEGLKFMVYLQKENIIDESGMPKERFSAEFPKEGPSILRIQQVVRGDSAAYFCASSRDPLAGGGSGYFGPGTRLTVT.

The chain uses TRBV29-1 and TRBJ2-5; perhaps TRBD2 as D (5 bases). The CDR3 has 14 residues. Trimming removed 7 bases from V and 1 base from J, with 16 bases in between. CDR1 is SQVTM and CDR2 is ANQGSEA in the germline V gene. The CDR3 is CSAVSIGVQETQYF. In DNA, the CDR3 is TGCAGCGCTGTCTCGATCGGGGTCCAAGAGACCCAGTACTTC.

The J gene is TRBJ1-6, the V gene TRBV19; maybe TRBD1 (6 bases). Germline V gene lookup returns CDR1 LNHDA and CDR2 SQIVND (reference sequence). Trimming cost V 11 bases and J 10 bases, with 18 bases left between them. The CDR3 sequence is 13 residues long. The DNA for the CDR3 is TGTGCCTCCCAAGGGCAGGGGTACTCACCCCTCCACTTT. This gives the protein CASQGQGYSPLHF.

For the CDR3, the DNA is TGTGCCAGCACTACCGGAGGGCTCTATGGCTACACCTTC. Protein sequence: CASTTGGLYGYTF. The rearrangement uses TRBV28 and TRBJ1-2; D uncertain. The CDR3 has 13 amino acids. Germline V lookup: CDR1 MDHEN, CDR2 SYDVKM. V was cut by 7 bases and J by 4 bases, with 13 bases left in between.

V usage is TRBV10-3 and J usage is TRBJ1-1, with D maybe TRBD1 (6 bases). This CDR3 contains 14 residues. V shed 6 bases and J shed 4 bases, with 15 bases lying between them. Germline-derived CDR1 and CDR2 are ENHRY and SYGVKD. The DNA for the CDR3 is TGTGCCATCAGCGGAGAGGGGGGGATCACTGAAGCTTTCTTT. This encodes CAISGEGGITEAFF.

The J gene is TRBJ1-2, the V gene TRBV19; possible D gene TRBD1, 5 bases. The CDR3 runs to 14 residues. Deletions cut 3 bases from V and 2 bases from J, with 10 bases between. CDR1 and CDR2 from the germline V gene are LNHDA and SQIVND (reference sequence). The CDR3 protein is CASSIPAGNYGYTF. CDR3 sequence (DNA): TGTGCCAGTAGTATCCCTGCAGGGAACTATGGCTACACCTTC. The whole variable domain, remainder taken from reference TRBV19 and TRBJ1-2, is DGGITQSPKYLFRKEGQNVTLSCEQNLNHDAMYWYRQDPGQGLRLIYYSQIVNDFQKGDIAEGYSVSREKKESFPLTVTSAQKNPTAFYLCASSIPAGNYGYTFGSGTRLTVV.

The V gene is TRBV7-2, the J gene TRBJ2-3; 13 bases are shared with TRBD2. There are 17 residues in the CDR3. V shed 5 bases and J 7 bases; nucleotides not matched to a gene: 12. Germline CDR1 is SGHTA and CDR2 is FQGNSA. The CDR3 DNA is TGTGCCAGCAGCGGACGACGGACTAGCGGGAGTTTAAATACGCAGTATTTT. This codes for CASSGRRTSGSLNTQYF.

The DNA of the CDR3 is TGTGCCAGCAGCCAGGACAGATACACCGGGGAGCTGTTTTTT. It specifies CASSQDRYTGELFF. This chain links TRBV7-3 with TRBJ2-2, with D tentatively TRBD1 (6 bases). CDR1 and CDR2 (germline): SGHTA, FQGTGA. V was clipped by 5 bases and J by 3 bases, with 10 bases between them. There are 14 residues in the CDR3.

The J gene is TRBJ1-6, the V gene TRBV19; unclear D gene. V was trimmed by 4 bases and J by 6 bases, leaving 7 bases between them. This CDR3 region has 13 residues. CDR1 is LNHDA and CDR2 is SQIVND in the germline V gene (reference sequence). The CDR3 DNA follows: TGTGCCAGTAGTAGAGACCGTAATTCACCCCTCCACTTT. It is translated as CASSRDRNSPLHF.